The 27 T cell receptor beta chains below come from one sample, sequenced in a study of cytomegalovirus exposure and HLA in healthy donors (dated by TCRdb to 2016 to 2017). Library preparation used the immunoSEQ multiplex PCR assay. The multiplex PCR relied on a mix of 60 forward primers for TCR Vbeta segments and 13 reverse primers for TCR Jbeta segments. TCRdb mirrors the immuneACCESS table, restricted to in-frame sequences. Some clones are absent from its copies; in checked studies, under half trace to an unresolved V gene, and the reason for the others is unknown. The sample table lists approximately 160,000 clones, 80% of them with a count of one. Jointly, the top ten make up 6.5% to 8.5% of the sample. The source material was PBMCs. The receptors derive from a young man in good health and CMV-seropositive.

The chain joins TRBV11-3 to TRBJ2-1; 11 bases are a match to TRBD2. This CDR3 has 15 amino acids. J was trimmed by 4 bases and V by 4 bases; bases with no gene match: 3. CDR1 and CDR2 from the germline V gene are SGHNT and YENEEA. The CDR3 coding sequence is TGTGCCAGCAGCTCCCTAGCGGGGGGATACAATGAGCAGTTCTTC. This gives the protein CASSSLAGGYNEQFF.

V gene TRBV12-1 combines with J gene TRBJ2-1; the DNA was not used to check the table's D call, TRBD1. TRBV12-1 is listed as a pseudogene. The length of the CDR3 is 17 residues. The CDR3 DNA reads as TGTGCCAGCAGCACAGGGGGCGGGGGTAGCTCCTACAATGAGCAGTTCTTC. Its protein is CASSTGGGGSSYNEQFF.

J is TRBJ2-3 and V is TRBV29-1; 8 bases map to TRBD2. CDR3 length: 16 residues. V lost 7 bases to trimming and J lost 4 bases; unmatched junction nucleotides: 16. Germline-derived CDR1 and CDR2 are SQVTM and ANQGSEA. CDR3 residues: CSAIARTSHNPDTQYF. The CDR3 DNA reads as TGCAGCGCTATAGCGAGGACTAGCCATAACCCAGATACGCAGTATTTT.

This chain uses TRBV7-9 with TRBJ2-7; possible D gene TRBD2, 5 bases. Germline CDR1 SEHNR, CDR2 FQNEAQ (reference sequence). The V and J ends lost 5 bases and 5 bases respectively, with 13 bases between them. The CDR3 spans 13 residues. The CDR3 here is CASSPRGNHEQYF. The CDR3, as DNA: TGTGCCAGCAGCCCCCGAGGGAACCACGAGCAGTACTTC.

The genes are TRBV11-3 and TRBJ2-5, with TRBD2 matching 7 bases. The CDR3 has 14 residues. Germline-derived CDR1 and CDR2 are SGHNT and YENEEA. V trimming: 3 bases; J trimming: 5 bases; junction bases outside the gene matches: 6. The CDR3 loop reads CASSLREGRETQYF. DNA for the CDR3: TGTGCCAGCAGCTTGAGGGAGGGGAGGGAGACCCAGTACTTC.

The chain links TRBV27 to TRBJ2-7, with 7 bases fitting TRBD1. After removal of 5 bases from V and 2 bases from J, the junction contained 9 bases not matched to a gene. CDR1 is MNHEY, CDR2 SMNVEV, per germline (reference sequence). This CDR3 has 15 residues. CDR3 protein: CASSLTGTATYEQYF. CDR3 DNA sequence: TGTGCCAGCAGTCTAACCGGGACAGCCACCTACGAGCAGTACTTC.

V and J are TRBV11-3 and TRBJ2-3; 10 bases match TRBD1. V dropped 5 bases and J dropped 3; count of bases not matched to a gene: 5. The CDR3 spans 15 residues. Germline loops: CDR1 SGHNT, CDR2 YENEEA. The CDR3 coding sequence is TGTGCCAGCAGCCTGATGGACAGGGGGACAGATACGCAGTATTTT. This gives the protein CASSLMDRGTDTQYF.

The J gene is TRBJ2-3, the V gene TRBV14; the D gene is possibly TRBD2 (6 bases). The CDR3 has 16 amino acids. Germline CDR1 and CDR2: SGHDN and FVKESK. The ends were cut back, 2 bases at V and 0 bases at J, with 12 bases in the middle. CDR3 DNA sequence: TGTGCCAGCAGCCAACGGGGCGGGGCAAGCACAGATACGCAGTATTTT. Residues: CASSQRGGASTDTQYF.

This clone occurred a few times. A read error may account for a junction end that differs from germline. CDR3 protein: CSSSAGTGGLNYGYTF. CDR3 bases: TGTTCCAGCAGCGCCGGGACAGGAGGGCTTAACTATGGCTACACCTTC. The V gene is TRBV7-9, the J gene TRBJ1-2; TRBD1 matches at 8 bases. The CDR3 length is 16 residues. Germline V CDR1 and CDR2: SEHNR, FQNEAQ (reference sequence).

This chain joins TRBV5-4 and TRBJ2-2; 9 bases are shared with TRBD2. CDR1 is SGHNT, CDR2 YYREEE, per germline (reference sequence). There are 16 residues in the CDR3. Losses at the gene ends were 4 bases for V and 2 bases for J; bases not matched to a gene: 6. CDR3 nucleotides: TGTGCCAGCAGCCCCTCTAGCGGGAAAAACACCGGGGAGCTGTTTTTT. Translation gives CASSPSSGKNTGELFF.

This rearrangement joins TRBV19 to TRBJ1-1; weak D call: TRBD1 (6 bases). CDR1 and CDR2 (germline): LNHDA, SQIVND (reference sequence). This CDR3 has 17 amino acids. Trimming took 4 bases from V and 4 from J, leaving 22 bases between them. The CDR3 is CASSNFGGWGPVTEAFF. As DNA, the CDR3 is TGTGCCAGTAGTAATTTTGGAGGCTGGGGGCCGGTCACTGAAGCTTTCTTT.

The sample holds a few counts of this clone. The chain is built from TRBV11-3 and TRBJ2-5; maybe TRBD2 (7 bases). The germline V gene encodes CDR1 SGHNT and CDR2 YENEEA. Trimming took 8 bases from V and 2 from J, leaving 15 bases between them. The CDR3 spans 14 residues. In DNA, the CDR3 is TGTGCCAGCGCGGAACAGGGAGGGCAAGAGACCCAGTACTTC. Protein sequence: CASAEQGGQETQYF. The full variable domain, completed using reference TRBV11-3 and TRBJ2-5, is EAGVVQSPRYKIIEKKQPVAFWCNPISGHNTLYWYLQNLGQGPELLIRYENEEAVDDSQLPKDRFSAERLKGVDSTLKIQPAELGDSAVYLCASAEQGGQETQYFGPGTRLLVL.

This clone has only a few counts. The V gene is TRBV28, the J gene TRBJ2-1; 10 nucleotides match TRBD2. The length of the CDR3 is 16 residues. In germline, CDR1 is MDHEN, CDR2 SYDVKM. The J segment lost 2 bases and the V segment lost 6 bases, leaving 7 bases of the junction unmatched. This chain's CDR3 is CASRVAGGTPYNEQFF. As DNA, the CDR3 is TGTGCCAGCAGAGTAGCGGGAGGCACGCCCTACAATGAGCAGTTCTTC.

The chain carries TRBV10-2 and TRBJ2-5; TRBD2 aligns across 10 bases. V was pared by 6 bases and J by 5 bases, with 6 bases of the junction left unmatched. The CDR3 consists of 14 residues. The germline CDR1 and CDR2 sequences are WSHSY and SAAADI. In DNA, the CDR3 is TGCGCCAGCAGCCCAGCGGGGGGGCTTGAGACCCAGTACTTC. Protein sequence: CASSPAGGLETQYF.

The count of this clone is one. V is TRBV9 and J is TRBJ2-3; 11 bases align to TRBD2. V was pared by 0 bases and J by 2 bases, with 8 bases of the junction left unmatched. CDR3 length: 18 residues. Germline V gene sequence: CDR1 SGDLS, CDR2 YYNGEE. In nucleotides, the CDR3 is TGTGCCAGCAGCGTAGGGGTGGCTAGCGGGAGGATCACAGATACGCAGTATTTT. Translation: CASSVGVASGRITDTQYF. Variable domain in full (rest from reference TRBV9 and TRBJ2-3): DSGVTQTPKHLITATGQRVTLRCSPRSGDLSVYWYQQSLDQGLQFLIQYYNGEERAKGNILERFSAQQFPDLHSELNLSSLELGDSALYFCASSVGVASGRITDTQYFGPGTRLTVL.

This clone has more than one count but fewer than ten. The chain has TRBV4-1 and TRBJ1-5, with 11 positions matching TRBD1. The CDR3 loop spans 21 amino acids. V lost 1 base, J lost 7 bases, and 21 bases stayed unmatched. Germline V gives CDR1 MGHRA, CDR2 YSYEKL. The CDR3 DNA is TGCGCCAGCAGCCAAGTACAATTTTATGCGGCTAGGACAGGGGGCGGCCAGCCCCAGCATTTT. Translating it yields CASSQVQFYAARTGGGQPQHF.

The genes are TRBV5-1 and TRBJ2-4; TRBD2 is a possible D gene (6 bases). Germline CDR1 is SGHRS and CDR2 is YFSETQ. Trimming shortened V by 3 bases and J by 4 bases, and 11 bases separated the two germline ends. CDR3 length: 14 amino acids. In DNA form, the CDR3 reads TGCGCCAGCAGCTGGGGACTCCAGAAAAACATTCAGTACTTC. Translated: CASSWGLQKNIQYF.

J is TRBJ1-1 and V is TRBV4-3, with D hard to call. The CDR3 covers 15 residues. Germline V gives CDR1 LGHNA, CDR2 YSLEER. Trimming cost V 0 bases and J 1 base, with 9 bases left between them. The CDR3 bases are TGCGCCAGCAGCCAAGAGGTGGAGAAGAACACTGAAGCTTTCTTT. This codes for CASSQEVEKNTEAFF.

The count of this clone is one. The chain carries TRBV28 and TRBJ2-5; D is possibly TRBD2 (5 bases). The germline gives CDR1 MDHEN, CDR2 SYDVKM. The CDR3 has 15 residues. Trimming cost V 4 bases and J 9 bases, with 21 bases left between them. CDR3: CASSWAAGSLGAQYF. The CDR3 DNA is TGTGCCAGCAGTTGGGCAGCCGGCTCCCTCGGGGCCCAGTACTTC.

Details on this clone: One end of the junction fails to match germline, which may point to a read error. The chain links TRBV7-3 to TRBJ2-2; perhaps TRBD1 as D (6 bases). The CDR3 length is 21 residues. Germline CDR1 and CDR2: SGHTA and FQGTGA. CDR3 in DNA: TGTGCCAGCAGCTTAAAAGCCCCCCCGTTAGTTGGGGATAGGGACACCGGGGAGTTGTTTTTT. This encodes CASSLKAPPLVGDRDTGELFF.

V gene TRBV7-9 combines with J gene TRBJ2-3, with D perhaps TRBD2 (5 bases). This CDR3 comprises 17 residues. CDR1 and CDR2 from the germline V gene are SEHNR and FQNEAQ (reference sequence). The V gene lost 4 bases and the J gene lost 1 base, with 18 bases spanning the gap. CDR3 nucleotides: TGTGCCAGCAGCTCTTACCCGAGGGATTCCGGCACAGATACGCAGTATTTT. The encoded protein is CASSSYPRDSGTDTQYF.

The chain employs TRBV7-9 and TRBJ2-5; maybe TRBD2 (6 bases). Trimming removed 6 bases from V and 6 bases from J, with 20 bases in between. This CDR3 is 15 amino acids long. In germline, CDR1 is SEHNR, CDR2 FQNEAQ (reference sequence). DNA for the CDR3: TGTGCCAGCAGGGGGGGTGAGGGGATTGGACAGACCCAGTACTTC. Its translation: CASRGGEGIGQTQYF.

The V and J genes are TRBV6-6 and TRBJ2-2, with D hard to call. The germline CDR1 and CDR2 sequences are MNHNY and SVGAGI (reference sequence). The CDR3 covers 14 residues. Trimming left V 2 bases short and J 3 bases short, with 7 bases between. The CDR3 sequence is CASSYTSDTGELFF. The DNA of the CDR3 is TGTGCCAGCAGTTACACCAGCGACACCGGGGAGCTGTTTTTT.

The chain is built from TRBV11-3 and TRBJ2-5; D is possibly TRBD2 (7 bases). The CDR3 is made up of 15 amino acids. Germline V gives CDR1 SGHNT, CDR2 YENEEA. Trimming removed 5 bases at V and 4 bases at J, with 17 bases between. The DNA for the CDR3 is TGTGCCAGCAGCCCCCGCCGGGGGGCGGTAGAGACCCAGTACTTC. This sequence encodes CASSPRRGAVETQYF.

The gene calls are TRBV4-1 and TRBJ2-7; no clear D. The CDR3 extends over 13 amino acids. Trimming stripped 3 bases from V and 2 bases from J, with 8 bases between. Per germline, CDR1 MGHRA and CDR2 YSYEKL. The CDR3 reads CASSHRTAYEQYF. The CDR3 nucleotides read TGCGCCAGCAGCCATCGAACAGCCTACGAGCAGTACTTC.

V is TRBV7-2 and J is TRBJ2-2; 8 positions match TRBD2. Trimming removed 2 bases from V and 4 bases from J; junction bases left unmatched: 3. Germline V lookup: CDR1 SGHTA, CDR2 FQGNSA. The CDR3 loop spans 15 amino acids. CDR3 residues: CASSLNGGATGELFF. In DNA form, the CDR3 reads TGTGCCAGCAGCTTAAACGGGGGGGCCACCGGGGAGCTGTTTTTT. Complete variable domain (other parts from reference TRBV7-2 and TRBJ2-2): GAGVSQSPSNKVTEKGKDVELRCDPISGHTALYWYRQSLGQGLEFLIYFQGNSAPDKSGLPSDRFSAERTGGSVSTLTIQRTQQEDSAVYLCASSLNGGATGELFFGEGSRLTVL.

V is TRBV6-1 and J is TRBJ2-7; 8 bases fit TRBD2. Germline CDR1 reads MNHNS; CDR2 reads SASEGT. CDR3 length: 14 amino acids. Trimming at V came to 3 bases and at J to 6 bases, leaving 7 bases not matched to a gene. The CDR3 DNA reads TGTGCCAGCAGTGACTTGAGCGGGAGCTTCGAGCAGTACTTC. It codes for CASSDLSGSFEQYF.